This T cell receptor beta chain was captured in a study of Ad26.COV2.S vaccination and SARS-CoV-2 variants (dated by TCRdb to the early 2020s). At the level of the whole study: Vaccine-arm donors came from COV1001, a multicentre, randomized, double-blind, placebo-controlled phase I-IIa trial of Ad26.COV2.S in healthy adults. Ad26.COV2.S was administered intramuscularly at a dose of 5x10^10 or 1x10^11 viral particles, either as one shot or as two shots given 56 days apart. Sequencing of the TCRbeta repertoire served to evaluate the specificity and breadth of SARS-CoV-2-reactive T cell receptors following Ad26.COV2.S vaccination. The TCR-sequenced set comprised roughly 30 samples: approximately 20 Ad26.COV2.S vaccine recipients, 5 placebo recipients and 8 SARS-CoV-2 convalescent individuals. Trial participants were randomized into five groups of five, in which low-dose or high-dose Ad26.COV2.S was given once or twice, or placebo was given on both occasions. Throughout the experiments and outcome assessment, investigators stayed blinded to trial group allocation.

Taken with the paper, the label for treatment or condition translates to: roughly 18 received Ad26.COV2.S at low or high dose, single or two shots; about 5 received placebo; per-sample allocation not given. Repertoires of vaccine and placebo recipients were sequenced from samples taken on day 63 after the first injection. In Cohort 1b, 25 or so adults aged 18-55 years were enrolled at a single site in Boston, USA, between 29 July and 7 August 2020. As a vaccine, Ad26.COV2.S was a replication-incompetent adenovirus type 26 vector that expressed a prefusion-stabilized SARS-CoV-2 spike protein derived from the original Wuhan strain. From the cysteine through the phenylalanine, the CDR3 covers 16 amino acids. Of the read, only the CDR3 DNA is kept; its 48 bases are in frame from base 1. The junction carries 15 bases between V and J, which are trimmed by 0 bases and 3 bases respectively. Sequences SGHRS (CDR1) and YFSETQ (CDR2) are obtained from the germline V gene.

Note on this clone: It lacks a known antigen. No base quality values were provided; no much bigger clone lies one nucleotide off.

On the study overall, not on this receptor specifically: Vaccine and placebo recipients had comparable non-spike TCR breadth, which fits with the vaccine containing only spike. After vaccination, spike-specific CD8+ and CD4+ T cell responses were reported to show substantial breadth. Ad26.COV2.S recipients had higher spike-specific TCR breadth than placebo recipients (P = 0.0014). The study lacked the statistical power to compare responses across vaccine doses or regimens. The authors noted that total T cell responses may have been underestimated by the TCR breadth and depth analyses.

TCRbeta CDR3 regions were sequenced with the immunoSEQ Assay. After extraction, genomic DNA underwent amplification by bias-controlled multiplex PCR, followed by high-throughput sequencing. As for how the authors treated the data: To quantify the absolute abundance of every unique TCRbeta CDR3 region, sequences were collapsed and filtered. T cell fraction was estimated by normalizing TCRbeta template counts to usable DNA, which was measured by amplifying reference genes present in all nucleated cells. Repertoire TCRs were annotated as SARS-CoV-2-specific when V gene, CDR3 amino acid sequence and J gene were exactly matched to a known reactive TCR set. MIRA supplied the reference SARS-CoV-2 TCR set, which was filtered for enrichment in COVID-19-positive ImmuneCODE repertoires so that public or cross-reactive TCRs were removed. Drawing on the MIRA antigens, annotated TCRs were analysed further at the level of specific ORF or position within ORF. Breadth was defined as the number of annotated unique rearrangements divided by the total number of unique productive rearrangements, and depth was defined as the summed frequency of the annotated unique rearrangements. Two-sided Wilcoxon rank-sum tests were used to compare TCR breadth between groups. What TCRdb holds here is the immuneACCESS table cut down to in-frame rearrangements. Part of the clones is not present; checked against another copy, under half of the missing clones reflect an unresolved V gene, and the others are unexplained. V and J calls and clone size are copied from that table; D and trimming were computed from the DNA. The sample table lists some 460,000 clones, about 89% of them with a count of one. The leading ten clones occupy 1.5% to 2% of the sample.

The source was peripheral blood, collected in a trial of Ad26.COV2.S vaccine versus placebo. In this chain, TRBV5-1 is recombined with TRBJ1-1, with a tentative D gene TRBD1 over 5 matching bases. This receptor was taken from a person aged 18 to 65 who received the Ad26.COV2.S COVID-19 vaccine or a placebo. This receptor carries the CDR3 CASSLAPLDSYTEAFF. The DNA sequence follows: TGCGCCAGCAGCTTGGCCCCCCTCGACAGTTACACTGAAGCTTTCTTT. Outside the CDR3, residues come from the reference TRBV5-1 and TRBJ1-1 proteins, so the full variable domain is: KAGVTQTPRYLIKTRGQQVTLSCSPISGHRSVSWYQQTPGQGLQFLFEYFSETQRNKGNFPGRFSGRQFSNSRSEMNVSTLELGDSALYLCASSLAPLDSYTEAFFGQGTRLTVV.